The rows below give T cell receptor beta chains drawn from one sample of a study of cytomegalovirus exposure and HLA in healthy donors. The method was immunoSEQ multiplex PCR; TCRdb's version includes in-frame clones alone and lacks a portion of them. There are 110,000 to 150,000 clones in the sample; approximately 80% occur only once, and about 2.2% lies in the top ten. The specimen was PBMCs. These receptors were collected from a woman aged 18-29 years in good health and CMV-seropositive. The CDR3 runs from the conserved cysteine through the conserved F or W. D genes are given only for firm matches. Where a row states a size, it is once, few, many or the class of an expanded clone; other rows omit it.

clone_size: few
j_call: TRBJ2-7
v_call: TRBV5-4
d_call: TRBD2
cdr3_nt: TGTGCCAGCAGCTCATGGAACCAGGGAGGGAGCTACGAGCAGTACTTC
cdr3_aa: CASSSWNQGGSYEQYF

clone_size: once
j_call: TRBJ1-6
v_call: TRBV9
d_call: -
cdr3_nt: TGTGCCAGCAGCGTAGGAGAGGTCTATAATTCACCCCTCCACTTT
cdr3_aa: CASSVGEVYNSPLHF

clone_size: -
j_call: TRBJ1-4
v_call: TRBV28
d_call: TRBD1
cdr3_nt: TGTGCCAGCACCCCGGCTTTCAGGGGGAGTACAACTAATGAAAAACTGTTTTTT
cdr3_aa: CASTPAFRGSTTNEKLFF

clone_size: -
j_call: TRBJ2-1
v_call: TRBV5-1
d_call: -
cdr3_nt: TGCGCCAGCATCCAGGGAAATGGAAATGAGCAGTTCTTC
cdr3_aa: CASIQGNGNEQFF

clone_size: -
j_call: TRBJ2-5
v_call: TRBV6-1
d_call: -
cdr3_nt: TGTGCCACCACAGAATCCCAGTACCAAGAGACCCAGTACTTC
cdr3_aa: CATTESQYQETQYF

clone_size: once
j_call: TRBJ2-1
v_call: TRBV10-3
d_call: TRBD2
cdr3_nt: TGTGCCATCAGTGAATTAAATAGCGGGGACGAGCAGTTCTTC
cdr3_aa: CAISELNSGDEQFF

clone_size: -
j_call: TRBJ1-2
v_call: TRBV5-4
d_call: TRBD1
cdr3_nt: TGTGCCAGCAGCCAGGGGGGCTGGGGCTACACCTTC
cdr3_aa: CASSQGGWGYTF

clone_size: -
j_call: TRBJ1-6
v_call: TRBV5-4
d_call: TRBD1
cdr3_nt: TGTGCCAGCAGCCCGGGACAGGGGGGAAATTCACCCCTCCACTTT
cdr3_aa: CASSPGQGGNSPLHF

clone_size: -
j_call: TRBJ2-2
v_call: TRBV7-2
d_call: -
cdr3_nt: TGTGCCAGCACCTCCCAGCGAGTAGGCACCGGGGAGCTGTTTTTT
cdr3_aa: CASTSQRVGTGELFF

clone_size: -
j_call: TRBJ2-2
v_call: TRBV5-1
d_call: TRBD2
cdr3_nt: TGCGCCAGCAGCCCCCGGGGGGGTGGCACCGGGGAGCTGTTTTTT
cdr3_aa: CASSPRGGGTGELFF

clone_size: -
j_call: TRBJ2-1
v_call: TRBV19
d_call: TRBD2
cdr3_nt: TGTGCCAGTAGTCTAGCGGGGGAGTACAATGAGCAGTTCTTC
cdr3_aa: CASSLAGEYNEQFF

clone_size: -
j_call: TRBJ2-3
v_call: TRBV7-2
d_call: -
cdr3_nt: TGTGCCAGCAGCCAGCGGCCGGCGGGGGCCCCGGATACGCAGTATTTT
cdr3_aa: CASSQRPAGAPDTQYF

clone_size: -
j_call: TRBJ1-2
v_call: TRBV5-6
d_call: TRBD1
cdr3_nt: TGTGCCGGCCCTCAGGGGGGTGCCAACTATGGCTACACCTTC
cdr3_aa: CAGPQGGANYGYTF

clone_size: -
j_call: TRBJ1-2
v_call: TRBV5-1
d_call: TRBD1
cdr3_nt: TGCGCCAGCAGCTTGGGCCTAAGGGGGCTTGACTATGGCTACACCTTC
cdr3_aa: CASSLGLRGLDYGYTF

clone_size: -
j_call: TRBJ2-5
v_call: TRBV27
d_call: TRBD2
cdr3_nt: TGTGCCAGCAGTTCCGGAGCCGGGACTAGAAAAGAGACCCAGTACTTC
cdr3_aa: CASSSGAGTRKETQYF